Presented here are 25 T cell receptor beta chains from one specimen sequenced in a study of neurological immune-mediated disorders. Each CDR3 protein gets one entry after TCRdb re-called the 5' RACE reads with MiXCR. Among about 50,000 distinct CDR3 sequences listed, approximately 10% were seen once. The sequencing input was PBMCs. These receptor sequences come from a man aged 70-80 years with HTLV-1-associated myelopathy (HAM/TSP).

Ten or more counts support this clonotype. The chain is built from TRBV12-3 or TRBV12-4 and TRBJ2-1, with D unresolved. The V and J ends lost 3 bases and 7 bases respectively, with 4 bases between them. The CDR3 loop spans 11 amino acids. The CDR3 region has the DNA TGTGCCAGCAGTTTGAAGAATGAGCAGTTCTTC. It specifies CASSLKNEQFF.

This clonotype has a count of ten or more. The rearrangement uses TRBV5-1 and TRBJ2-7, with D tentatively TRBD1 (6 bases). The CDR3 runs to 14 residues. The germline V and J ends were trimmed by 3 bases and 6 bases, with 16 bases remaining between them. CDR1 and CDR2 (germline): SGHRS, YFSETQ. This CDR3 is CASSSRPDSAEQYF. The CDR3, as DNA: TGCGCCAGCAGCTCCAGACCGGACAGTGCCGAGCAGTACTTC.

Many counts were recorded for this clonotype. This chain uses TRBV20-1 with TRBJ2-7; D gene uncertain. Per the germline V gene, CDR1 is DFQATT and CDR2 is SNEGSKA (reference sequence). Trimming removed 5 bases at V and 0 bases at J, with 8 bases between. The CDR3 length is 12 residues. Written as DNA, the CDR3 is TGCAGTGCTTTTAGAGGCTCCTACGAGCAGTACTTC. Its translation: CSAFRGSYEQYF.

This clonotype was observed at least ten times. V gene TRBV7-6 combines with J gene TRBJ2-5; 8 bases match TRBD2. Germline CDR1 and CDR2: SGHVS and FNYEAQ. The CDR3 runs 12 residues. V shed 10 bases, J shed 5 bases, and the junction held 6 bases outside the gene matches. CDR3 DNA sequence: TGTGCCAACGTGGGACTAGTCGAGACCCAGTACTTC. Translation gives CANVGLVETQYF.

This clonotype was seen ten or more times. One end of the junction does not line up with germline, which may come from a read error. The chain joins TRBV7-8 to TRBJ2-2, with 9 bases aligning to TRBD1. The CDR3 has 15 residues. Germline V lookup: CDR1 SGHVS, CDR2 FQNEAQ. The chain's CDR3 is CASSPQGAKTGELFF. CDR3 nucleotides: TGTGCCAGCAGTCCACAGGGGGCGAAGACCGGGGAGCTGTTTTTT.

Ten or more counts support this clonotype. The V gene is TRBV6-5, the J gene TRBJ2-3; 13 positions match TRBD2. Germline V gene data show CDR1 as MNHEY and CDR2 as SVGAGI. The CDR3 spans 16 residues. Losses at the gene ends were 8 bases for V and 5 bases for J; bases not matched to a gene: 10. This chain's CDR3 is CASSMGLAGPGDTQYF. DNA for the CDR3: TGTGCCAGCTCAATGGGACTAGCGGGGCCGGGAGATACGCAGTATTTT.

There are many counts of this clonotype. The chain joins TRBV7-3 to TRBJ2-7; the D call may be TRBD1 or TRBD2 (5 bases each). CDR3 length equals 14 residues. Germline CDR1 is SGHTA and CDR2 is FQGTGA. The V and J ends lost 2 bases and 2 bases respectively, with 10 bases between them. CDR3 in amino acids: CASSLPGSTYEQYF. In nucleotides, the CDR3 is TGTGCCAGCAGCTTACCAGGGAGCACCTACGAGCAGTACTTC.

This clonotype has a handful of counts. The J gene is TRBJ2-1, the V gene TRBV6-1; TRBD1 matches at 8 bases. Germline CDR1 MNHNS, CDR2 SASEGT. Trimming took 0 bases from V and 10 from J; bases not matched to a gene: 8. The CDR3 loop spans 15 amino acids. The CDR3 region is CASSEARTGKNEQFF. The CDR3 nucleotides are TGTGCCAGCAGTGAAGCGAGGACAGGGAAGAACGAGCAGTTCTTC.

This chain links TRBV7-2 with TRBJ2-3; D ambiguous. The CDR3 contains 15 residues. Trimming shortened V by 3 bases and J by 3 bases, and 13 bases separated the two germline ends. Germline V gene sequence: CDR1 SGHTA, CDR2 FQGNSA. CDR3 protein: CASSFRNSGTDTQYF. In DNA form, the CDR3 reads TGTGCCAGCAGCTTTAGGAATAGTGGTACAGATACGCAGTATTTT.

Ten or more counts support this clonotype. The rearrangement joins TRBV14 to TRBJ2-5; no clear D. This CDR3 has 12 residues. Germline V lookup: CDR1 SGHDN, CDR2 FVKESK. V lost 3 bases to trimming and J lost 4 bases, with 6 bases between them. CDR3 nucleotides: TGTGCCAGCAGCCAGTTCGGAGAGACCCAGTACTTC. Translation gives CASSQFGETQYF.

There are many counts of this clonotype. CDR3 nucleotides: TGTGCCAGCAAGCTAGGGGGACAGGCTTTAGGTGAAAAACTGTTTTTT. It codes for CASKLGGQALGEKLFF. The V call is TRBV12-3 or TRBV12-4, the J call TRBJ1-4; 8 nucleotides align to TRBD1. V gave up 7 bases and J gave up 7 bases; unmatched junction bases: 14. CDR3 length: 16 residues.

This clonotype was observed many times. CDR3 in amino acids: CASSLDSHENIQYF. The CDR3 DNA is TGCGCCAGCAGCTTGGACAGCCACGAAAACATTCAGTACTTC. The genes are TRBV5-1 and TRBJ2-4; D is undetermined. The length of the CDR3 is 14 residues. Germline CDR1 is SGHRS and CDR2 is YFSETQ. With 0 bases removed from V and 5 bases from J, the gap between germline ends came to 9 bases.

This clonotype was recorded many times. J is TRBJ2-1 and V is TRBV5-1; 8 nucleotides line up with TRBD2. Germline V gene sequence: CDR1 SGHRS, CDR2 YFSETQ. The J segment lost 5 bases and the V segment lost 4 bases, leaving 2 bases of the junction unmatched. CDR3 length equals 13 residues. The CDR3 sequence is CASSPGLDNEQFF. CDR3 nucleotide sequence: TGCGCCAGCAGCCCGGGACTAGACAATGAGCAGTTCTTC.

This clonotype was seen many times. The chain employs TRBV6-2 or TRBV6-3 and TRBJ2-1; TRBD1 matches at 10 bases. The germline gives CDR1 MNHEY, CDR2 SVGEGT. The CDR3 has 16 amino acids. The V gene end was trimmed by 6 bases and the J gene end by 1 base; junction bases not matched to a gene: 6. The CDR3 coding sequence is TGTGCCAGCAGCAAGGACAGGGGGAGGTCCTACAATGAGCAGTTCTTC. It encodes CASSKDRGRSYNEQFF.

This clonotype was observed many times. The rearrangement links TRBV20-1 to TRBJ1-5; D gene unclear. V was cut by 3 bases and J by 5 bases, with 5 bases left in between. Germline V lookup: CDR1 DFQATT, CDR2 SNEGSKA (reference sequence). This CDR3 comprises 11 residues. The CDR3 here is CSASQDQPQHF. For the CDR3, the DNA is TGCAGTGCTAGTCAAGATCAGCCCCAGCATTTT.

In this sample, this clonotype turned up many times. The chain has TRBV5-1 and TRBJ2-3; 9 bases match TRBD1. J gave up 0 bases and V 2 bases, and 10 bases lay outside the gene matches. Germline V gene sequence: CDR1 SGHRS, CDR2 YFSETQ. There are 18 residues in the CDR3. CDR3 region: CASSLSGTGKGSTDTQYF. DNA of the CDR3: TGCGCCAGCAGCTTATCCGGGACAGGGAAGGGGAGCACAGATACGCAGTATTTT.

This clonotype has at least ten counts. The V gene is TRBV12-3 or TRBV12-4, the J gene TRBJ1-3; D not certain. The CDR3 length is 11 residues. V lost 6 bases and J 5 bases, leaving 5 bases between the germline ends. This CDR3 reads CASSKRNTIYF. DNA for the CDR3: TGTGCCAGCAGCAAAAGAAACACCATATATTTT.

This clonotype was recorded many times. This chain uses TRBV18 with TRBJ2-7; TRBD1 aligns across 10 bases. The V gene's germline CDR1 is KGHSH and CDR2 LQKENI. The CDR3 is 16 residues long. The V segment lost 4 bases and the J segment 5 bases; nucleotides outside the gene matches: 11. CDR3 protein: CASSLGTGDLGDEQYF. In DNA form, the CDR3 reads TGTGCCAGCTCACTGGGGACAGGGGACCTGGGGGACGAGCAGTACTTC.

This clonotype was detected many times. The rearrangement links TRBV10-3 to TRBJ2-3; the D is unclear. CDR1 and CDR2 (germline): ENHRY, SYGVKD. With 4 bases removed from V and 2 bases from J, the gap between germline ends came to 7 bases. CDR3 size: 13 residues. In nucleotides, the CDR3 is TGTGCCATCAGTGCCGCGAACACAGATACGCAGTATTTT. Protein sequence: CAISAANTDTQYF.

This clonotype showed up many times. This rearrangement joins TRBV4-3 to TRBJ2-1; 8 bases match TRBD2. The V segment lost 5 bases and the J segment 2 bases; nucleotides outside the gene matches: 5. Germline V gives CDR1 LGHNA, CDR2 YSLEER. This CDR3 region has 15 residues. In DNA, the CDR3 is TGCGCCAGCAGCTTGACGGGAGGGCCCTACAATGAGCAGTTCTTC. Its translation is CASSLTGGPYNEQFF.

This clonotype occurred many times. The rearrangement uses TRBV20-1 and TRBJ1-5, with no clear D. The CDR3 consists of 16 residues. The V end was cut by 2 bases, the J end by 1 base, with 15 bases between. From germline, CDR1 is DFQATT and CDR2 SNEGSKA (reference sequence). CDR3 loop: CSARNSRGGSNQPQHF. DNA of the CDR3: TGCAGTGCTAGAAATTCGAGAGGTGGGAGCAATCAGCCCCAGCATTTT.

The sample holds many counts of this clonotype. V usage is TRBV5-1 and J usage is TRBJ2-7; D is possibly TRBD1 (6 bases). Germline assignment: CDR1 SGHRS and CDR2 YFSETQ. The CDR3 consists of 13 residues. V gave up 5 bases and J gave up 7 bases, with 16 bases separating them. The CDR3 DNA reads TGCGCCAGCAGGGACAGCGACCTCCAGGAGCAGTACTTC. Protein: CASRDSDLQEQYF.

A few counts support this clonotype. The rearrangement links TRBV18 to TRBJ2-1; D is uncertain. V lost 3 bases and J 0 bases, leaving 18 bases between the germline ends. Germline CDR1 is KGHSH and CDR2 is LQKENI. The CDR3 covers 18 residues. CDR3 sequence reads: CASSPRPTVGSSYNEQFF. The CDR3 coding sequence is TGTGCCAGCTCACCCCGACCTACGGTGGGATCCTCCTACAATGAGCAGTTCTTC.

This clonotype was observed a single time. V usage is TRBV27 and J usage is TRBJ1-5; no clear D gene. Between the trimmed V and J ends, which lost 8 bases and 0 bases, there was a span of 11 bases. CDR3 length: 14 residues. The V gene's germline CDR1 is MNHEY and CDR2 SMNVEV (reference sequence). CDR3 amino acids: CASSAAFSNQPQHF. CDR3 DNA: TGTGCCAGCTCTGCCGCATTTAGCAATCAGCCCCAGCATTTT.

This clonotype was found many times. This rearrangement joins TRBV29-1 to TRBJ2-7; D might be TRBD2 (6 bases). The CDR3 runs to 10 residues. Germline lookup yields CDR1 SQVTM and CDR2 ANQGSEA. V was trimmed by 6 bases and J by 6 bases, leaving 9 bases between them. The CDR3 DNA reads TGCAGCGTGAGGGACTTCGAGCAGTACTTC. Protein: CSVRDFEQYF.